This TCR beta chain was observed in a study of human T cells and chemical hapten exposure. The library tagged each cDNA molecule with unique molecular identifiers. TCRdb re-called the reads with MiXCR, one entry per CDR3 protein. Of 100,000 to 150,000 distinct CDR3 sequences in the sample, 8% to 9.5% were seen once. Many counts were recorded for this clonotype. RNA extraction used unfractionated whole blood as the source of total RNA. The ends were cut back, 8 bases at V and 1 base at J, with 3 bases in the middle. Per the germline V gene, CDR1 is MNHNY and CDR2 is SVGAGI (reference sequence). This CDR3 has 11 residues.

The receptor was derived from a human donor in good health. Some clones in this sample may be carry-over from other donors' samples. The genes are TRBV6-6 and TRBJ1-5; no clear D gene. The sample comprised whole blood. The DNA for the CDR3 is TGTGCCAGCGGGAGCAATCAGCCCCAGCATTTT. Translation: CASGSNQPQHF.